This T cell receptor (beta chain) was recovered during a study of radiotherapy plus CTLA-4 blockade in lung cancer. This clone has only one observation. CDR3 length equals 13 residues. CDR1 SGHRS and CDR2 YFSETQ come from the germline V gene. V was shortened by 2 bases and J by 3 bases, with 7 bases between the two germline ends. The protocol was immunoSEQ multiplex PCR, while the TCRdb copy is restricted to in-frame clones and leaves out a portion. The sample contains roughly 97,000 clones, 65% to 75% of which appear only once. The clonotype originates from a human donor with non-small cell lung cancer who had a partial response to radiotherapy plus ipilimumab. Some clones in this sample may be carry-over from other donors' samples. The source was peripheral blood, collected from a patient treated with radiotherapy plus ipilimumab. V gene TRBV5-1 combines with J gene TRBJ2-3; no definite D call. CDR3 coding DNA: TGCGCCAGCAGCTTTTCCAAAACAGATACGCAGTATTTT. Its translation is CASSFSKTDTQYF.